What follows describes a single T cell receptor (beta chain). The data were obtained in a study of radiotherapy plus CTLA-4 blockade in lung cancer. The V end lost 3 bases, the J end lost 0 bases, and 17 bases lay between the germline ends. CDR1 is GTSNPN and CDR2 is SVGIG in the germline V gene (reference sequence). CDR3 size: 16 residues. Data came from immunoSEQ multiplex PCR; TCRdb stores just in-frame clones and leaves some out. The sample records approximately 37,000 clones, more than 60% being singletons. This receptor was taken from a human donor with non-small cell lung cancer who had stable disease on radiotherapy plus ipilimumab. This sequence joins TRBV30 and TRBJ1-1; D uncertain. Here the sequenced sample was peripheral blood, taken from a patient treated with radiotherapy plus ipilimumab. The CDR3 DNA sequence: TGTGCCTGGAGCCGAGGAGGGAGTGGGGTGAACACTGAAGCTTTCTTT. This translates into CAWSRGGSGVNTEAFF.